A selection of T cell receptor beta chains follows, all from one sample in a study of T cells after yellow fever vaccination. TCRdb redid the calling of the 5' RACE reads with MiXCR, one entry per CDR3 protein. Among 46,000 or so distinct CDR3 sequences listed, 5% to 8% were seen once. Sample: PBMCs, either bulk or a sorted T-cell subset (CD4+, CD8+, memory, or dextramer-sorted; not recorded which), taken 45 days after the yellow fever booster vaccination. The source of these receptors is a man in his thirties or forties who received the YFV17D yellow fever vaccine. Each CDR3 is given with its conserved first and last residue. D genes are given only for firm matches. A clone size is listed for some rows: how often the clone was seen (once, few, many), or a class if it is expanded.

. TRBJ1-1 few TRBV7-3 CASSYAPDTEAFF TGTGCCAGCAGTTATGCCCCCGACACTGAAGCTTTCTTT
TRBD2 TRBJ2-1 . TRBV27 CASNPMGLVTYNEQFF TGTGCCAGCAATCCCATGGGACTAGTCACCTACAATGAGCAGTTCTTC
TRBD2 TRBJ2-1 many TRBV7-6 CASSLAGLGNEQFF TGTGCCAGCAGCTTAGCCGGACTAGGGAATGAGCAGTTCTTC
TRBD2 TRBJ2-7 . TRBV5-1 CASSSRGSTYEQYF TGCGCCAGCAGCTCGCGGGGGAGCACCTACGAGCAGTACTTC
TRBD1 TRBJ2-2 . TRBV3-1 CASCQGGIGTGELFF TGTGCCAGCTGCCAAGGGGGCATAGGCACCGGGGAGCTGTTTTTT
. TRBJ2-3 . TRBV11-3 CASSLSRGVNTQYF TGTGCCAGCAGCTTGTCGAGAGGGGTTAATACGCAGTATTTT
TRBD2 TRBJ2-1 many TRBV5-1 CASSLGLAGDNEQFF TGCGCCAGCAGCCTAGGACTAGCGGGGGACAATGAGCAGTTCTTC
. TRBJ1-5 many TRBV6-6 CASRQWGQPQHF TGTGCCAGCAGACAATGGGGTCAGCCCCAGCATTTT
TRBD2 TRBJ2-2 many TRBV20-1 CSASASGRAGDTGELFF TGCAGTGCTAGTGCTAGCGGGAGGGCCGGGGACACCGGGGAGCTGTTTTTT
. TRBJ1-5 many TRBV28 CASSSDFYQPQHF TGTGCCAGCAGTTCCGATTTTTATCAGCCCCAGCATTTT
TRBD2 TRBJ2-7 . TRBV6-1 CATGLAGGGYEQYF TGTGCCACGGGACTAGCGGGGGGGGGCTACGAGCAGTACTTC
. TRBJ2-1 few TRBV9 CASSLQDSYNEQFF TGTGCCAGCAGCCTTCAGGACAGCTACAATGAGCAGTTCTTC
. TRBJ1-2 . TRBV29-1 CSVAGLGGYTF TGCAGCGTTGCAGGCTTAGGTGGCTACACCTTC
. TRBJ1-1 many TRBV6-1 CASSERTNTEAFF TGTGCCAGCAGTGAACGGACGAACACTGAAGCTTTCTTT
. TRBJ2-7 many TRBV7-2 CASSLVFDRTTYEQYF TGTGCCAGCAGCTTAGTTTTCGACAGGACCACCTACGAGCAGTACTTC
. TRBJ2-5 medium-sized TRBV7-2 CASSIDRVQETQYF TGTGCCAGCAGCATTGACAGAGTCCAAGAGACCCAGTACTTC
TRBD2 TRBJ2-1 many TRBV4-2 CASSQDTAGGPGEQFF TGTGCCAGCAGCCAAGATACAGCGGGAGGGCCTGGTGAGCAGTTCTTC
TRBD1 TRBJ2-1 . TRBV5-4 CASSSRDRGYEQFF TGTGCCAGCAGCTCCCGGGACAGGGGATATGAGCAGTTCTTC
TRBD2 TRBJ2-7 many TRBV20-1 CSASAGAYEQYF TGCAGTGCTAGTGCGGGGGCCTACGAGCAGTACTTC
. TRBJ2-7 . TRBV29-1 CSGAGTDSYEQYF TGCAGCGGTGCTGGGACGGACTCCTACGAGCAGTACTTC
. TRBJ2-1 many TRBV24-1 CATSKGGLNEQFF TGTGCCACCTCCAAAGGCGGCCTCAATGAGCAGTTCTTC
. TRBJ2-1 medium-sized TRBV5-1 CASSDSGNEQFF TGCGCCAGCAGCGACTCAGGGAATGAGCAGTTCTTC
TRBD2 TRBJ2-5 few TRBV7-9 CASSTPGLGKTQYF TGTGCCAGCAGCACTCCGGGACTAGGGAAGACCCAGTACTTC
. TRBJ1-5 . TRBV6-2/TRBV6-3 CASSLNRANQPQHF TGTGCCAGCAGTCTGAACAGGGCCAATCAGCCCCAGCATTTT
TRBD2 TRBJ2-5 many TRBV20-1 CSAISSGRASKTQYF TGCAGTGCTATAAGTAGCGGGAGGGCCTCAAAGACCCAGTACTTC
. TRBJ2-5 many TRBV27 CASSSGVVGQETQYF TGTGCCAGCAGTTCCGGGGTCGTCGGCCAAGAGACCCAGTACTTC
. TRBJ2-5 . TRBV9 CASSRDGGTQYF TGTGCCAGCAGCCGGGACGGGGGGACCCAGTACTTC
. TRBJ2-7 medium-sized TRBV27 CASSLTTGYEQYF TGTGCCAGCAGTTTGACGACTGGATACGAGCAGTACTTC
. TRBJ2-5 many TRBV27 CASSPPQGTQYF TGTGCCAGCAGCCCCCCCCAGGGGACCCAGTACTTC
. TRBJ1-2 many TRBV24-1 CATSDRQRRYGYTF TGTGCCACCAGTGATCGACAGAGAAGATATGGCTACACCTTC
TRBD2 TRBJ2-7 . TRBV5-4 CASTGAGDYEQYF TGTGCCAGCACCGGGGCGGGAGACTACGAGCAGTACTTC
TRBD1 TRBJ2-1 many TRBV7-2 CASSSRQGANEQFF TGTGCCAGCAGCTCGAGACAGGGGGCCAATGAGCAGTTCTTC
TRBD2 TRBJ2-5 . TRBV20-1 CSASPGLEETQYF TGCAGTGCTAGCCCCGGACTAGAAGAGACCCAGTACTTC
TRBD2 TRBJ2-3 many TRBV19 CASSIRTSGTDTQYF TGTGCCAGTAGTATCCGGACTAGCGGAACAGATACGCAGTATTTT
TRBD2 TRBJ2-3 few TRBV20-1 CSAPLSGGTDTQYF TGCAGTGCTCCCCTTAGCGGGGGGACAGATACGCAGTATTTT
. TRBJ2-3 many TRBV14 CASSQGNTDTQYF TGTGCCAGCAGCCAGGGAAACACAGATACGCAGTATTTT